The 19 T cell receptor beta chains presented below share a single source sample, sequenced in a study of CD8+ T cells in alopecia areata. cDNA serving as the sequencing template came from extracted, reverse transcribed RNA. Repertoires were generated with immunoSEQ multiplex PCR, while TCRdb's copy carries only in-frame clones and drops some. The data show more than 200,000 clones, 67% seen once. Sequences were derived from CD4+ T cells sorted from blood, sampled at week 0. These receptor sequences come from a human donor with alopecia areata.

This clone occurred once. The chain links TRBV7-6 to TRBJ2-1; 10 nucleotides agree with TRBD2. Trimming removed 6 bases from V and 1 base from J; junction bases left unmatched: 9. The germline gives CDR1 SGHVS, CDR2 FNYEAQ. This CDR3 has 17 residues. CDR3 sequence reads: CASSPERGGRSYNEQFF. In DNA form, the CDR3 reads TGTGCCAGCAGTCCCGAGCGGGGGGGCCGTTCCTACAATGAGCAGTTCTTC.

The rearrangement links TRBV4-3 to TRBJ1-1, with D unclear. Trimming removed 0 bases at V and 7 bases at J, with 9 bases between. The CDR3 contains 13 residues. Looked up from germline, CDR1 is LGHNA and CDR2 is YSLEER. The chain's CDR3 is CASSQDLGIEAFF. The CDR3 DNA reads as TGCGCCAGCAGCCAAGATCTGGGGATTGAAGCTTTCTTT.

This sequence joins TRBV29-1 and TRBJ2-7; 9 bases match TRBD1. CDR1 is SQVTM and CDR2 is ANQGSEA in the germline V gene. V lost 7 bases to trimming and J lost 2 bases; unmatched junction nucleotides: 6. The CDR3 spans 13 residues. Here the CDR3 DNA reads TGCAGCGGACAGGGACAGGGTCCCTACGAGCAGTACTTC. Its translation is CSGQGQGPYEQYF.

The J gene is TRBJ2-7, the V gene TRBV6-6, with TRBD2 identical over 12 bases. With V trimmed by 6 bases and J by 5 bases, 8 bases remained unmatched. There are 15 residues in the CDR3. Looked up from germline, CDR1 is MNHNY and CDR2 is SVGAGI (reference sequence). CDR3 sequence reads: CASRTLAGGPHEQYF. In DNA, the CDR3 is TGTGCCAGCAGGACTCTAGCGGGGGGGCCACACGAGCAGTACTTC.

A remark on this clone: This CDR3 is also generated by other DNA sequences in the sample. The chain couples TRBV30 to TRBJ1-2; the D is unclear. The CDR3 length is 13 residues. The V gene's germline CDR1 is GTSNPN and CDR2 SVGIG (reference sequence). The V gene lost 0 bases and the J gene lost 2 bases, with 7 bases spanning the gap. CDR3 residues: CAWSVRQNYGYTF. CDR3 DNA sequence: TGTGCCTGGAGTGTACGGCAAAACTATGGCTACACCTTC.

The rearrangement joins TRBV29-1 to TRBJ2-5; 7 bases match TRBD1. V lost 0 bases, J lost 3 bases, and 4 bases stayed unmatched. The CDR3 extends over 14 amino acids. Germline lookup yields CDR1 SQVTM and CDR2 ANQGSEA. The CDR3 protein is CSVEDTGTEETQYF. CDR3 DNA sequence: TGCAGCGTTGAAGACACGGGGACAGAAGAGACCCAGTACTTC.

The gene calls are TRBV7-3 and TRBJ2-7; TRBD2 aligns across 10 bases. The V gene end was trimmed by 1 base and the J gene end by 3 bases; junction bases not matched to a gene: 9. The CDR3 length is 17 residues. Germline CDR1 and CDR2: SGHTA and FQGTGA. The CDR3 nucleotides read TGTGCCAGCAGCTTAATCCCAGCTAGCGGGGGACGCTACGAGCAGTACTTC. This encodes CASSLIPASGGRYEQYF.

This clone was observed once. This chain joins TRBV7-3 and TRBJ1-1; TRBD1 agrees at 8 bases. CDR3 size: 14 residues. In germline, CDR1 is SGHTA, CDR2 FQGTGA. Germline trimming cut 5 bases from V and 1 base from J; bases unmatched to any gene: 3. The CDR3 coding sequence is TGTGCCAGCAGCCCACAGGGGGGGAACACTGAAGCTTTCTTT. It is translated as CASSPQGGNTEAFF.

This clone was recorded only once. The V call is TRBV30, the J call TRBJ1-1; TRBD1 matches at 8 bases. Germline CDR1 GTSNPN, CDR2 SVGIG (reference sequence). Trimming took 5 bases from V and 2 from J; bases not matched to a gene: 1. This CDR3 spans 12 amino acids. The CDR3 here is CAWDRGNTEAFF. CDR3 DNA sequence: TGTGCCTGGGACAGGGGAAACACTGAAGCTTTCTTT.

This clone is a singleton in its sample. This chain uses TRBV2 with TRBJ1-6; TRBD1 matches at 10 bases. Germline assignment: CDR1 SNHLY and CDR2 FYNNEI. V lost 5 bases to trimming and J lost 4 bases; unmatched junction nucleotides: 5. The CDR3 totals 16 residues. The CDR3 DNA reads TGTGCCAGCAGTCTCCGGGACAGGGGTTATAATTCACCCCTCCACTTT. As protein: CASSLRDRGYNSPLHF.

The chain links TRBV30 to TRBJ1-2; 9 nucleotides match TRBD1. Germline V gene sequence: CDR1 GTSNPN, CDR2 SVGIG (reference sequence). The V segment lost 6 bases and the J segment 3 bases; nucleotides outside the gene matches: 5. The CDR3 consists of 13 residues. CDR3 residues: CACEGQGDYGYTF. CDR3 coding DNA: TGTGCCTGCGAGGGACAGGGAGACTATGGCTACACCTTC.

The gene calls are TRBV6-5 and TRBJ2-3; possibly TRBD1 for D (6 bases). Trimming stripped 7 bases from V and 5 bases from J, with 10 bases between. Germline assignment: CDR1 MNHEY and CDR2 SVGAGI. This CDR3 has 12 residues. The CDR3 protein is CASTGDKDTQYF. The DNA for the CDR3 is TGTGCCAGCACCGGGGACAAAGATACGCAGTATTTT.

The chain carries TRBV23-1 and TRBJ2-1; D unresolved. TRBV23-1 is an ORF; its function is uncertain. V shed 2 bases and J shed 16 bases, with 6 bases lying between them. This CDR3 region has 9 residues. The CDR3 DNA sequence: TGCGCCAGCAGTCAAGCAAGATTCTTC. It codes for CASSQARFF.

This clone showed up just once. The rearrangement uses TRBV15 and TRBJ1-2; no definite D call. The ends were cut back, 3 bases at V and 1 base at J, with 9 bases in the middle. Germline loops: CDR1 LNHNV, CDR2 YYDKDF (reference sequence). The CDR3 covers 14 residues. The CDR3 loop reads CATSRAVFNYGYTF. CDR3 DNA: TGTGCCACCAGCAGGGCGGTTTTTAACTATGGCTACACCTTC.

V gene TRBV7-3 combines with J gene TRBJ2-2, with D maybe TRBD1 (6 bases). Between the trimmed V and J ends, which lost 6 bases and 2 bases, there was a span of 10 bases. The CDR3 consists of 14 residues. From germline, CDR1 is SGHTA and CDR2 FQGTGA. CDR3 amino acids: CASRRTVNTGELFF. For the CDR3, the DNA is TGTGCCAGCAGGCGGACAGTCAACACCGGGGAGCTGTTTTTT.

The chain joins TRBV7-3 to TRBJ2-1; no firm D call. The CDR3 loop spans 13 amino acids. V lost 3 bases and J lost 9, with 12 bases in between. Germline CDR1 SGHTA, CDR2 FQGTGA. In DNA form, the CDR3 reads TGTGCCAGCAGCTTGCAAGCGTCGGGTGAGCAGTTCTTC. Translation gives CASSLQASGEQFF.

The V gene is TRBV30, the J gene TRBJ1-2; unclear D gene. CDR1 and CDR2 from the germline V gene are GTSNPN and SVGIG (reference sequence). V was trimmed by 8 bases and J by 6 bases, leaving 10 bases between them. The CDR3 is 10 amino acids. CDR3 residues: CAGLGNGYTF. In nucleotides, the CDR3 is TGTGCCGGTTTAGGGAATGGCTACACCTTC.

V and J are TRBV5-6 and TRBJ2-7; 7 bases line up with TRBD1. Germline-derived CDR1 and CDR2 are SGHDT and YYEEEE. J was trimmed by 3 bases and V by 4 bases; bases with no gene match: 7. This CDR3 spans 14 amino acids. The CDR3 here is CASSPTGKLYEQYF. The CDR3 DNA is TGTGCCAGCAGCCCGACAGGGAAACTCTACGAGCAGTACTTC.

V and J are TRBV30 and TRBJ2-1; 7 bases are shared with TRBD2. Per germline, CDR1 GTSNPN and CDR2 SVGIG (reference sequence). The CDR3 runs 16 residues. J was trimmed by 2 bases and V by 3 bases; bases with no gene match: 10. Written as DNA, the CDR3 is TGTGCCTGGAGAGCGGGGCGATATGGGACCTACAATGAGCAGTTCTTC. This sequence encodes CAWRAGRYGTYNEQFF.